This T cell receptor beta chain was sequenced during a study of T cells in Graves' hyperthyroidism and ophthalmopathy. Looking at the study overall: At the time of initial diagnosis and before any treatment, peripheral blood was collected.

Fresh peripheral blood, 9.5 to 10 ml of it, supplied the PBMCs. TCR beta CDR3 regions were amplified from RNA transcripts. Carried out on the TCR CDR3, a first-round RT-PCR used the HTBI primer set. TCRdb called the multiplex PCR reads again in MiXCR, with one record for every CDR3 protein. The sample carries about 720,000 distinct CDR3 sequences, 15% to 20% recorded once. Study findings and constraints: Clonotypes that were expanded in thyroid above 0.001 mostly appeared in blood too. The model identified upcoming ophthalmopathy a median approximately six months ahead of onset.

Of note for this clonotype: As yet, its antigen is unknown.

The germline V and J ends were trimmed by 0 bases and 5 bases, with 7 bases remaining between them. Germline V CDR1 and CDR2: LNHDA, SQIVND (reference sequence). This CDR3 contains 14 residues. The chain combines TRBV19 with TRBJ2-2; possibly TRBD1 for D (5 bases). The source is a woman between 45 and 65 years old with Graves' hyperthyroidism that later progressed to Graves' ophthalmopathy. Material for sequencing was blood. CDR3 sequence reads: CASSIEQVTGELFF. CDR3 coding DNA: TGTGCCAGTAGTATAGAACAGGTTACCGGGGAGCTGTTTTTT.